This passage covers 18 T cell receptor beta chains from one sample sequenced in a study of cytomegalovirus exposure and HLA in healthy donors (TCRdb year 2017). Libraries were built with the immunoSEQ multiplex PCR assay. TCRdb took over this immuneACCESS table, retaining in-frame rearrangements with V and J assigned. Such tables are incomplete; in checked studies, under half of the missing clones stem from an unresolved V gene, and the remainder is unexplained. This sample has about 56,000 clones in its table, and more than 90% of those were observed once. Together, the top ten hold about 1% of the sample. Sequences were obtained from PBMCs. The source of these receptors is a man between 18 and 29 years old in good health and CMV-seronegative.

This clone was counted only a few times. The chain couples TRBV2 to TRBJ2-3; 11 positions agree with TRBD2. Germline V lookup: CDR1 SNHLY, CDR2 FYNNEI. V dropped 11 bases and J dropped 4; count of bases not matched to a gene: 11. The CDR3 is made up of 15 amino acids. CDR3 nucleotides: TGTGCCTGGACCCTAGCGGGAGGTGACGCAGATACGCAGTATTTT. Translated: CAWTLAGGDADTQYF.

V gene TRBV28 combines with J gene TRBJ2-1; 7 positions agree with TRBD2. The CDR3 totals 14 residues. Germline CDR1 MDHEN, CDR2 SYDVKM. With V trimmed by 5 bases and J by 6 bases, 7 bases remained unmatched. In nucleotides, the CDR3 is TGTGCCAGCAGTGGGGGGGGACCCGTCAATGAGCAGTTCTTC. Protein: CASSGGGPVNEQFF.

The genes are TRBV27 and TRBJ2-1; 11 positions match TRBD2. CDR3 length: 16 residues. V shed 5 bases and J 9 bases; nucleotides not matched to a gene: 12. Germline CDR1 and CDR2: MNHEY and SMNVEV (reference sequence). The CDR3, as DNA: TGTGCCAGCAGTCCGATAGCGGGAGGGCCACGGGGTGAGCAGTTCTTC. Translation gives CASSPIAGGPRGEQFF.

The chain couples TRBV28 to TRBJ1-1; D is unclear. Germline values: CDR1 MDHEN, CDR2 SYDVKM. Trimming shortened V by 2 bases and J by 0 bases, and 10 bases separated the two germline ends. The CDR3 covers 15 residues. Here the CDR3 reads CASSLGRALNTEAFF. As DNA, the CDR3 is TGTGCCAGCAGTTTAGGGCGGGCCCTGAACACTGAAGCTTTCTTT.

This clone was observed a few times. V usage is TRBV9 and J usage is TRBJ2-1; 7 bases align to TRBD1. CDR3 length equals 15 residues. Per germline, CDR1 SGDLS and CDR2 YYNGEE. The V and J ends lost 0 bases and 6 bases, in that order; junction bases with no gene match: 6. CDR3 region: CASSVGTGHSNEQFF. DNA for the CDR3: TGTGCCAGCAGCGTAGGGACAGGCCATTCCAATGAGCAGTTCTTC.

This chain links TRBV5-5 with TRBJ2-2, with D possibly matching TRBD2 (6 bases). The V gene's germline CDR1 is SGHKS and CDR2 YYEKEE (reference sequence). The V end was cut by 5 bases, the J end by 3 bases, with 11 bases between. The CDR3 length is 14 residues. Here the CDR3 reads CASSWDSHTGELFF. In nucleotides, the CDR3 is TGTGCCAGCAGTTGGGACTCCCACACCGGGGAGCTGTTTTTT.

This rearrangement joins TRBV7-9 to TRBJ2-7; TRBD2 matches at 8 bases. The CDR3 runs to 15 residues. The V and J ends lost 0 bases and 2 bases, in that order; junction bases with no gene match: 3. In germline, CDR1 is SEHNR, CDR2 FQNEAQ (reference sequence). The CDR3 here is CASSLASGSPYEQYF. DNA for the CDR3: TGTGCCAGCAGCTTAGCGAGCGGGAGCCCCTACGAGCAGTACTTC. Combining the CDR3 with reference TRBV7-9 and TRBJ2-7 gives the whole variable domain DTGVSQNPRHKITKRGQNVTFRCDPISEHNRLYWYRQTLGQGPEFLTYFQNEAQLEKSRLLSDRFSAERPKGSFSTLEIQRTEQGDSAMYLCASSLASGSPYEQYFGPGTRLTVT.

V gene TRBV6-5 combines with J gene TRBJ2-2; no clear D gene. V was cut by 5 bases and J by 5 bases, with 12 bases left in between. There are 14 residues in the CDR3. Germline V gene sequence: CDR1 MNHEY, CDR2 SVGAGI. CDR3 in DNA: TGTGCCAGCAGTAAGGCTGGAGCGACCGGGGAGCTGTTTTTT. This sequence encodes CASSKAGATGELFF.

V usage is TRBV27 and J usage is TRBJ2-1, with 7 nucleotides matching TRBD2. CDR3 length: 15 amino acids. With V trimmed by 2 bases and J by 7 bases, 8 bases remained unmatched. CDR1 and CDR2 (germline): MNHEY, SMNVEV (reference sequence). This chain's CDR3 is CASSLPGLGGNEQFF. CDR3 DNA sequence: TGTGCCAGCAGTTTACCAGGACTAGGTGGTAATGAGCAGTTCTTC.

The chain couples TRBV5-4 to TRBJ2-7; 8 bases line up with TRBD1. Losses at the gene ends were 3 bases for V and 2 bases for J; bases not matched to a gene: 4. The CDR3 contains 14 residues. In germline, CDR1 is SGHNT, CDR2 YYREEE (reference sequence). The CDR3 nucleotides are TGTGCCAGCAGCTCCTCACAGGGGGCCTACGAGCAGTACTTC. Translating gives CASSSSQGAYEQYF.

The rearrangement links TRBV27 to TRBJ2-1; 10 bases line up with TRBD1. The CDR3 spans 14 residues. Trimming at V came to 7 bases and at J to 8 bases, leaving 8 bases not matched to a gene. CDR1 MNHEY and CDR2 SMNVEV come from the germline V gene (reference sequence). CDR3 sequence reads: CASTSGDRGYEQFF. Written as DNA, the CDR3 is TGTGCCAGCACCTCAGGGGACAGGGGATATGAGCAGTTCTTC.

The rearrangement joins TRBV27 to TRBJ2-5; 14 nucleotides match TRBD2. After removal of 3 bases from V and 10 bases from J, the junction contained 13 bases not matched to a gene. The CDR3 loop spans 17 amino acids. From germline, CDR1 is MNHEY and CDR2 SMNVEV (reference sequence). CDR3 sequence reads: CASSLRLAGGSRDFQYF. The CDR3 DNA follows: TGTGCCAGCAGTTTGAGACTAGCGGGAGGGTCGAGAGATTTCCAGTACTTC.

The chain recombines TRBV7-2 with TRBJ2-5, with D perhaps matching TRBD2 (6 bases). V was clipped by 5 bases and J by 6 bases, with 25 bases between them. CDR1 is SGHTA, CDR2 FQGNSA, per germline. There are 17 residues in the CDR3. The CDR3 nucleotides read TGTGCCAGCAGCGGAGGGCCCCCCGGGGGAGAAGGAAAGACCCAGTACTTC. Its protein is CASSGGPPGGEGKTQYF.

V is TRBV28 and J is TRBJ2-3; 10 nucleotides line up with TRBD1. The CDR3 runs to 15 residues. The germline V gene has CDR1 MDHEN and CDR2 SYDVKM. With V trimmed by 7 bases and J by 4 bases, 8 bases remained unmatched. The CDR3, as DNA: TGTGCCAGCATTGTCGGACAGGGGGTAGCAGATACGCAGTATTTT. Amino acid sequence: CASIVGQGVADTQYF.

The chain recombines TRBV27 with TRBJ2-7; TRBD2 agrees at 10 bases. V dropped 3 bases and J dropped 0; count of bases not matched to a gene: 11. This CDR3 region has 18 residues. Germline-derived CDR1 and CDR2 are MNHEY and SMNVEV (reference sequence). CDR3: CASSFTASGGPSSYEQYF. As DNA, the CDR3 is TGTGCCAGCAGTTTTACAGCTAGCGGGGGACCTAGCTCCTACGAGCAGTACTTC.

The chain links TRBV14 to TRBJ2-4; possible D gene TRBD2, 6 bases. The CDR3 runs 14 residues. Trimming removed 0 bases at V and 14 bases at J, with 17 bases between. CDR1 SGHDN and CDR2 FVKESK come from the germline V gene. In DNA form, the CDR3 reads TGTGCCAGCAGCCAAGATGGCATCGAGGGAGGAGAGTACTTC. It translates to CASSQDGIEGGEYF.

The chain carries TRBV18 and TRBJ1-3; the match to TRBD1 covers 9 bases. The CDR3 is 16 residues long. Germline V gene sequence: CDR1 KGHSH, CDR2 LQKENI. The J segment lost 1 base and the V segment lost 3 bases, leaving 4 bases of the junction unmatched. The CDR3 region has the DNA TGTGCCAGCTCACCCCAAGGGACAGGGTCTGGAAACACCATATATTTT. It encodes CASSPQGTGSGNTIYF. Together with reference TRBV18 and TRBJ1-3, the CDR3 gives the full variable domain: NAGVMQNPRHLVRRRGQEARLRCSPMKGHSHVYWYRQLPEEGLKFMVYLQKENIIDESGMPKERFSAEFPKEGPSILRIQQVVRGDSAAYFCASSPQGTGSGNTIYFGEGSWLTVV.

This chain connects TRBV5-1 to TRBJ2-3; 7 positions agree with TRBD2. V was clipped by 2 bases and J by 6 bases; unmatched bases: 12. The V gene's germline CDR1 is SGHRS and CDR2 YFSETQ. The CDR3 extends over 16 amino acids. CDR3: CASSFGAGANYDTQYF. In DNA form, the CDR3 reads TGCGCCAGCAGCTTCGGGGCGGGAGCTAACTACGATACGCAGTATTTT.